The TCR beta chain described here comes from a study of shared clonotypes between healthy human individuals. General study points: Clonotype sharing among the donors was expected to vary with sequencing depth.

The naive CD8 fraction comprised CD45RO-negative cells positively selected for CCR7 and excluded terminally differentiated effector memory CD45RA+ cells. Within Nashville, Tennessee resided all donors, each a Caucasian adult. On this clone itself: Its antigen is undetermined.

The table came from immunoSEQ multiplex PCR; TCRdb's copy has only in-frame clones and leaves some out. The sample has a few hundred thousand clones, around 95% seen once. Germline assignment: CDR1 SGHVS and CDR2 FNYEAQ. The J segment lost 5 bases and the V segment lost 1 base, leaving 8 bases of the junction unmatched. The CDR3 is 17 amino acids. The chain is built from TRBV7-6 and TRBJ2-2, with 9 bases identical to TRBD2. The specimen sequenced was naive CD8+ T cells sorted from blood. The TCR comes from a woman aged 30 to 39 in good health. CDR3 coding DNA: TGTGCCAGCAGCTTAGGCCCGGGACTAGCCTCGACCGGGGAGCTGTTTTTT. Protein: CASSLGPGLASTGELFF.